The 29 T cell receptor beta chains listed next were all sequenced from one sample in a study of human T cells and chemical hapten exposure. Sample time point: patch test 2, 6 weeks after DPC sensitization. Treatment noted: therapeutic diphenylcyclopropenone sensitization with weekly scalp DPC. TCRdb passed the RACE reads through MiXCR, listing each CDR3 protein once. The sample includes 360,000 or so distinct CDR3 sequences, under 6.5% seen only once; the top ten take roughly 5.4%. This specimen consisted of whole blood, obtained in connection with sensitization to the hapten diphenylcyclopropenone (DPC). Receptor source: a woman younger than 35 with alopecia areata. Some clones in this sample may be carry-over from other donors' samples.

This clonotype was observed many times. The CDR3 region has the DNA TGTGCCAGCAGTGGGGGGATCACGTCTGGAAACACCATATATTTT. Translation: CASSGGITSGNTIYF. This rearrangement joins TRBV12-3 or TRBV12-4 to TRBJ1-3; tentative D call: TRBD1 (5 bases). V dropped 5 bases and J dropped 1 base, with 12 bases sitting between them. The CDR3 extends over 15 amino acids.

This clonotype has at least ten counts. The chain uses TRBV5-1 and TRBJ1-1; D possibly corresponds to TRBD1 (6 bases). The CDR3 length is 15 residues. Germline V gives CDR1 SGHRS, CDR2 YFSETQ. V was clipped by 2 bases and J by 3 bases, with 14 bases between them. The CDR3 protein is CASSFLTGPDTEAFF. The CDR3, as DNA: TGCGCCAGCAGCTTCCTGACAGGCCCGGACACTGAAGCTTTCTTT.

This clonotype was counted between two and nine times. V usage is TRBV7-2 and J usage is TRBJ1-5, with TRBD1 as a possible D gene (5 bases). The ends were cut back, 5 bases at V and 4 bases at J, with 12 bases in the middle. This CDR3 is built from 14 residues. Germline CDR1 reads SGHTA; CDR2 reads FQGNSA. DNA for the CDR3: TGTGCCAGCAGCCCCGACCGACAGAATCAGCCCCAGCATTTT. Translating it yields CASSPDRQNQPQHF.

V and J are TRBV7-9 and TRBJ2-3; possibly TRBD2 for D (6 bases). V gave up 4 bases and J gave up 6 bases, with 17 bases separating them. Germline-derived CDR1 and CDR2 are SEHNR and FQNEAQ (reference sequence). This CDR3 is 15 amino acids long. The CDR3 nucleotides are TGTGCCAGCAGCTATAGCCGCGGGGACTTTGATACGCAGTATTTT. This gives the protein CASSYSRGDFDTQYF. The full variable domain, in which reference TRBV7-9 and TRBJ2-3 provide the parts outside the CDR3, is DTGVSQNPRHKITKRGQNVTFRCDPISEHNRLYWYRQTLGQGPEFLTYFQNEAQLEKSRLLSDRFSAERPKGSFSTLEIQRTEQGDSAMYLCASSYSRGDFDTQYFGPGTRLTVL.

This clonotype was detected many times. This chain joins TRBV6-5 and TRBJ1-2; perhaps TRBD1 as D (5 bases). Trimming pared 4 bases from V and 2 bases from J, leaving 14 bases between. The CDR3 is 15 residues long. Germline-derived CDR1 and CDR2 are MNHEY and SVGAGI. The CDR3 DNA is TGTGCCAGCAGTTCCCCGAGGGACGGAAACTATGGCTACACCTTC. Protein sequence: CASSSPRDGNYGYTF.

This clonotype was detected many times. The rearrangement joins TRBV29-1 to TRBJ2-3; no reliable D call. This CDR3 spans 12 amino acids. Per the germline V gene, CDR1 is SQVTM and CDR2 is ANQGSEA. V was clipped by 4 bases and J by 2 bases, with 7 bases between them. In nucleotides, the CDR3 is TGCAGCGTTGGGGATAACACAGATACGCAGTATTTT. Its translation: CSVGDNTDTQYF.

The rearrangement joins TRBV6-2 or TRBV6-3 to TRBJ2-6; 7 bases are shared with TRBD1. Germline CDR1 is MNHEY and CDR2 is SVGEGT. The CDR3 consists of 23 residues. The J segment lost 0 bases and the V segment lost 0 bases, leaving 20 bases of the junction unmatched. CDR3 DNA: TGTGCCAGCAGTTACTCCGCTTTCCGGGTCACAGGGGCTTCACTCTCTGGGGCCAACGTCCTGACTTTC. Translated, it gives CASSYSAFRVTGASLSGANVLTF.

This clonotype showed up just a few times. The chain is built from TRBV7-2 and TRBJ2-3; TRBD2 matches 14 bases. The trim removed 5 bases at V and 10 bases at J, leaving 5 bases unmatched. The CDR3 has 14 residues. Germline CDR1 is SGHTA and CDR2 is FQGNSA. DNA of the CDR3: TGTGCCAGCAGCCGACTAGCGGGGGGGCCTCCGCAGTATTTT. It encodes CASSRLAGGPPQYF.

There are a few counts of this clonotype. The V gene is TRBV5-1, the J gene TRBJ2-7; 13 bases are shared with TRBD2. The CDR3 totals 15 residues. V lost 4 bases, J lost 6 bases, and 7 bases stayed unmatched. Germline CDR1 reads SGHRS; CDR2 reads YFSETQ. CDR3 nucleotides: TGCGCCAGCAGCCCCCGGGGACTAGCGGGGCTCGAGCAGTACTTC. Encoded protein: CASSPRGLAGLEQYF.

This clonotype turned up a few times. The CDR3 DNA sequence: TGTGCCAGCAGCTTAGGCGGGGGCCTGTACAATGAGCAGTTCTTC. Translating it yields CASSLGGGLYNEQFF. The chain carries TRBV11-3 and TRBJ2-1; TRBD2 might be the D (7 bases). The germline V gene has CDR1 SGHNT and CDR2 YENEEA. The CDR3 has 15 amino acids. Trimming left V 1 base short and J 4 bases short, with 11 bases between.

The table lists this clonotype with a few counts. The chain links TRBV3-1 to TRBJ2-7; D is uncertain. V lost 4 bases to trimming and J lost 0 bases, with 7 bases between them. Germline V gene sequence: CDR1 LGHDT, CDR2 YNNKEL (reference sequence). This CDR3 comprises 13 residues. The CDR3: CASSLLLSYEQYF. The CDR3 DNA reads TGTGCCAGCAGCCTACTTCTCTCCTACGAGCAGTACTTC.

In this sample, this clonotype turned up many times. CDR3 in DNA: TGCAGTGCTAGCCGCCTGGCCAGAGTAGATTCACCCCTCCACTTT. Residues: CSASRLARVDSPLHF. The chain combines TRBV20-1 with TRBJ1-6, with no clear D. CDR3 length: 15 amino acids. The ends were cut back, 3 bases at V and 8 bases at J, with 17 bases in the middle. Germline values: CDR1 DFQATT, CDR2 SNEGSKA (reference sequence).

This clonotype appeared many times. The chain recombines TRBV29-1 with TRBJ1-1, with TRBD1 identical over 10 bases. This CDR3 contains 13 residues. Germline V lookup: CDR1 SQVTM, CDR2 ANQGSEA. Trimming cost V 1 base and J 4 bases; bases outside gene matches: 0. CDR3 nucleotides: TGCAGCGTTGAAGGGACAGGGGGCACTGAAGCTTTCTTT. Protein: CSVEGTGGTEAFF.

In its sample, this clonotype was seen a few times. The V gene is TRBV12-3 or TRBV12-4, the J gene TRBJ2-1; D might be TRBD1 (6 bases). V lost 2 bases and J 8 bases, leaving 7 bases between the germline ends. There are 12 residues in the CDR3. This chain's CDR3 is CASSLTGYEQFF. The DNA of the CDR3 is TGTGCCAGCAGTTTAACAGGGTATGAGCAGTTCTTC.

CDR3 region: CASSQRGGADEQYF. CDR3 DNA sequence: TGTGCCAGCAGCCAACGCGGGGGGGCTGACGAGCAGTACTTC. The chain has TRBV3-1 and TRBJ2-7; TRBD2 agrees at 9 bases. Germline V gene lookup returns CDR1 LGHDT and CDR2 YNNKEL (reference sequence). This CDR3 has 14 amino acids. The V gene end was trimmed by 2 bases and the J gene end by 5 bases; junction bases not matched to a gene: 4.

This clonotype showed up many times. The CDR3 nucleotides read TGCGCCAGCAGCTTCCGTCCAGGGGATGCTGAAGCTTTCTTT. Its translation: CASSFRPGDAEAFF. This chain connects TRBV5-1 to TRBJ1-1; perhaps TRBD1 as D (6 bases). V dropped 2 bases and J dropped 6 bases, with 14 bases sitting between them. The CDR3 has 14 residues. Per the germline V gene, CDR1 is SGHRS and CDR2 is YFSETQ.

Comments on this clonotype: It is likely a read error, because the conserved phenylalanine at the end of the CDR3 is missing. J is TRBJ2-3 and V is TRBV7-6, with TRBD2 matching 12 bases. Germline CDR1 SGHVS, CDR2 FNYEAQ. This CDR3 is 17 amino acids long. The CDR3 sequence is CVSTQNPGLAGGVTQYL. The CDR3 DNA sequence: TGTGTCAGCACCCAAAACCCGGGACTAGCGGGCGGTGTGACGCAGTATTTA.

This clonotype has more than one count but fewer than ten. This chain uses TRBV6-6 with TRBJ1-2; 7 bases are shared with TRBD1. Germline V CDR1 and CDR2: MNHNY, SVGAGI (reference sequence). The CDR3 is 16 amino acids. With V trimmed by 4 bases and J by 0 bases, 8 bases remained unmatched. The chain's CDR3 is CASSWGGQEANYGYTF. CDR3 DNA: TGTGCCAGCAGTTGGGGTGGACAGGAAGCTAACTATGGCTACACCTTC.

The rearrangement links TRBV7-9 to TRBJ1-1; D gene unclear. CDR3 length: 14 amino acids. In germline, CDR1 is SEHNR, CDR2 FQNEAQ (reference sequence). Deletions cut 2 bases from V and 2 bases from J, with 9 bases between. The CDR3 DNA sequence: TGTGCCAGCAGCTTATTATCCAGTAACACTGAAGCTTTCTTT. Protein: CASSLLSSNTEAFF.

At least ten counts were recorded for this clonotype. CDR3 bases: TGCGCCAGCAGCCAAGTACCCGGCTCTGGAAACACCATATATTTT. Translated, it gives CASSQVPGSGNTIYF. The chain uses TRBV4-3 and TRBJ1-3, with no clear D. V gave up 1 base and J gave up 0 bases, with 7 bases separating them. In germline, CDR1 is LGHNA, CDR2 YSLEER. The CDR3 is 15 residues long.

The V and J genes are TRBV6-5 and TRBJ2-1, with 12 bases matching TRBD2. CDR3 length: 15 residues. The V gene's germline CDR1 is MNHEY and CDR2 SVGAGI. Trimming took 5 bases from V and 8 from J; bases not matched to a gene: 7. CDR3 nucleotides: TGTGCCAGCAGTACGACTAGCGGGGGTCGGGATGAGCAGTTCTTC. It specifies CASSTTSGGRDEQFF.

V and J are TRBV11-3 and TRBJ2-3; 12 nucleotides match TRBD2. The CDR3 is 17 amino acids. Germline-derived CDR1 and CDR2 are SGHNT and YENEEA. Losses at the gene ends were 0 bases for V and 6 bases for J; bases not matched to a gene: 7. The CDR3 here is CASSLDLPSGGADTQYF. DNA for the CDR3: TGTGCCAGCAGCTTAGATCTCCCTAGCGGGGGGGCGGATACGCAGTATTTT.

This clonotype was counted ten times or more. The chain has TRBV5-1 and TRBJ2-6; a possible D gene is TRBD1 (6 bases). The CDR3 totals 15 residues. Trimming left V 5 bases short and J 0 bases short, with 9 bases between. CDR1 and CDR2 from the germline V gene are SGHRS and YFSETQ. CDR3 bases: TGCGCCAGCAGTCGGACAGCCTCTGGGGCCAACGTCCTGACTTTC. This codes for CASSRTASGANVLTF.

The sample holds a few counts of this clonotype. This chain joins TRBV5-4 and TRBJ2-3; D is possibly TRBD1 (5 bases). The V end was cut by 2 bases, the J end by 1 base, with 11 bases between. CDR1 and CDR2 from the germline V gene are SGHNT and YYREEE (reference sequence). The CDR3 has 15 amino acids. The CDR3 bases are TGTGCCAGCAGCTTTGAAGGGGCGCGCACAGATACGCAGTATTTT. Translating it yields CASSFEGARTDTQYF. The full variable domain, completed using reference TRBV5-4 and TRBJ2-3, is ETGVTQSPTHLIKTRGQQVTLRCSSQSGHNTVSWYQQALGQGPQFIFQYYREEENGRGNFPPRFSGLQFPNYSSELNVNALELDDSALYLCASSFEGARTDTQYFGPGTRLTVL.

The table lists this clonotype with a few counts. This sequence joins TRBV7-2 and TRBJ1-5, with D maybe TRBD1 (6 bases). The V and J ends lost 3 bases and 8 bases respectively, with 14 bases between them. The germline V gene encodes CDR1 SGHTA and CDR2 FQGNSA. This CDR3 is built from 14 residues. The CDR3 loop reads CASSLGAGLKPQHF. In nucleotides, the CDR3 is TGTGCCAGCAGCTTGGGGGCAGGGTTGAAGCCCCAGCATTTT.

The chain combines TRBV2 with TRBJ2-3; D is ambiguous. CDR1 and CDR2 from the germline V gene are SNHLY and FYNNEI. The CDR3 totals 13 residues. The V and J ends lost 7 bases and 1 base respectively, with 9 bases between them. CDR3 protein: CASKPFGTDTQYF. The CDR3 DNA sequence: TGTGCCAGCAAACCGTTCGGCACAGATACGCAGTATTTT. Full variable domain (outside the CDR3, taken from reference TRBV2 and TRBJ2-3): EPEVTQTPSHQVTQMGQEVILRCVPISNHLYFYWYRQILGQKVEFLVSFYNNEISEKSEIFDDQFSVERPDGSNFTLKIRSTKLEDSAMYFCASKPFGTDTQYFGPGTRLTVL.

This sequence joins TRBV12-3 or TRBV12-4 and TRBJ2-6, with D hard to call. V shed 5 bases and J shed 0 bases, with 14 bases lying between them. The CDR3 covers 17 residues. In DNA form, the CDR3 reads TGTGCCAGCAGTCGGAAAGGGCCAACCTCTGGGGCCAACGTCCTGACTTTC. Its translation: CASSRKGPTSGANVLTF.

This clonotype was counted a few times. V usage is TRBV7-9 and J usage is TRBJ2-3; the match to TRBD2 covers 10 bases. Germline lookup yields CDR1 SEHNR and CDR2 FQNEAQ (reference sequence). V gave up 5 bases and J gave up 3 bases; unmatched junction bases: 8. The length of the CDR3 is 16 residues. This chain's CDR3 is CASSVSGGPGTDTQYF. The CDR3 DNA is TGTGCCAGCAGCGTTAGCGGGGGGCCGGGAACAGATACGCAGTATTTT. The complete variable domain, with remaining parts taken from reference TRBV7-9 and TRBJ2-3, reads DTGVSQNPRHKITKRGQNVTFRCDPISEHNRLYWYRQTLGQGPEFLTYFQNEAQLEKSRLLSDRFSAERPKGSFSTLEIQRTEQGDSAMYLCASSVSGGPGTDTQYFGPGTRLTVL.

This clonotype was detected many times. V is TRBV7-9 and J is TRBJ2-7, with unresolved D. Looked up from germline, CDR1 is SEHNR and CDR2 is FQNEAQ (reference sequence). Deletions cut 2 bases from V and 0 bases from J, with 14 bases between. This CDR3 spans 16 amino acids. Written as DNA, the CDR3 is TGTGCCAGCAGCTTACTTAGTGGGGTGAGCTCCTACGAGCAGTACTTC. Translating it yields CASSLLSGVSSYEQYF. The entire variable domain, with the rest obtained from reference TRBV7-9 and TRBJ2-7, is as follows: DTGVSQNPRHKITKRGQNVTFRCDPISEHNRLYWYRQTLGQGPEFLTYFQNEAQLEKSRLLSDRFSAERPKGSFSTLEIQRTEQGDSAMYLCASSLLSGVSSYEQYFGPGTRLTVT.